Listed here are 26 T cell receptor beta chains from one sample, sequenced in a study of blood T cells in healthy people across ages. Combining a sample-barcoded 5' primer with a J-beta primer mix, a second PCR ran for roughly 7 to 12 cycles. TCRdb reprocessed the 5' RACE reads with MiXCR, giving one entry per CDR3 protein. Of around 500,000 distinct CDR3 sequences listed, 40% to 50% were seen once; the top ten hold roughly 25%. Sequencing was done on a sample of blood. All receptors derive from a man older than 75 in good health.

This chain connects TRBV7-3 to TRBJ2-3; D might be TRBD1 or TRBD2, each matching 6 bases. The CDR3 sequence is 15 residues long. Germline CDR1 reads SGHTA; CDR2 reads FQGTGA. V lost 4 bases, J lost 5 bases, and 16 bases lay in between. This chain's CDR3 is CASSSGGQVGDTQYF. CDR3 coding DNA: TGTGCCAGCAGCTCTGGGGGGCAGGTGGGAGATACGCAGTATTTT.

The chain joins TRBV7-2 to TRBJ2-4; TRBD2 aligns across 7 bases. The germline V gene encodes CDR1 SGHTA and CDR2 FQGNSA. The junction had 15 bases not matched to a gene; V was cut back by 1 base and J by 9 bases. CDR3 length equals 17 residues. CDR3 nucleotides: TGTGCCAGCAGCTTAGGGGGTGCGGGGGTTTTTTTCGCCATTCAGTACTTC. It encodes CASSLGGAGVFFAIQYF.

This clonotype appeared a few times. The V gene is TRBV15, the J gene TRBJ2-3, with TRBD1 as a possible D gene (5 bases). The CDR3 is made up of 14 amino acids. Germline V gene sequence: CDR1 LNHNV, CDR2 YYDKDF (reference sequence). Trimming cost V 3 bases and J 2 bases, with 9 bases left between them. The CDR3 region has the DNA TGTGCCACCAGCAGGGACATCAACACAGATACGCAGTATTTT. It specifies CATSRDINTDTQYF.

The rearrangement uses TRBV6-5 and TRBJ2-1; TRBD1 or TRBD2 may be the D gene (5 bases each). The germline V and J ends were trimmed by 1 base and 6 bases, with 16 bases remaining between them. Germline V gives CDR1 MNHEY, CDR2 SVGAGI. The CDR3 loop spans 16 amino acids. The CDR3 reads CASSYYGTETPNEQFF. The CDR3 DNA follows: TGTGCCAGCAGTTACTATGGGACCGAGACCCCCAATGAGCAGTTCTTC.

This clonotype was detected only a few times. Here the CDR3 DNA reads TGCAGCGTTGGGGGGGGAAGACAGGGCGTCAACGAGCAGTACTTC. Translation: CSVGGGRQGVNEQYF. The chain joins TRBV29-1 to TRBJ2-7; either TRBD1 or TRBD2 may fit D (7 bases each). The V and J ends lost 4 bases and 5 bases respectively, with 21 bases between them. In germline, CDR1 is SQVTM, CDR2 ANQGSEA. CDR3 length: 15 residues.

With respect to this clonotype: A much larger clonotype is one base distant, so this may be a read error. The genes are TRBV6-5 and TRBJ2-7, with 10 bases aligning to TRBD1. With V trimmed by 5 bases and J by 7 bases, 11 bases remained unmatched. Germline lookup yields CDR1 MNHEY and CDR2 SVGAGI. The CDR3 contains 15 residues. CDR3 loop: CASSPGQGPNNEQYF. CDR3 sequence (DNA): TGTGCCAGCAGTCCGGGACAGGGGCCAAACAATGAGCAGTACTTC.

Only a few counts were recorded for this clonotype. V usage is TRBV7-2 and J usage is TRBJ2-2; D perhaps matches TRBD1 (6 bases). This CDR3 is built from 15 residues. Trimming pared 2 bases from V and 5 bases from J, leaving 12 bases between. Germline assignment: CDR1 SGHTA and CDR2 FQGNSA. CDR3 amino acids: CASSLIQGRTGELFF. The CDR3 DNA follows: TGTGCCAGCAGCTTAATTCAGGGGCGGACCGGGGAGCTGTTTTTT.

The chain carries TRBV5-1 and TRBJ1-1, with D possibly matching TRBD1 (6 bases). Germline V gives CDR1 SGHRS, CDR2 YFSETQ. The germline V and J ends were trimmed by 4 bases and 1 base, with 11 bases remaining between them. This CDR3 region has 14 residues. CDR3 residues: CASSALRGNTEAFF. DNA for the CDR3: TGCGCCAGCAGCGCCCTCAGGGGGAACACTGAAGCTTTCTTT.

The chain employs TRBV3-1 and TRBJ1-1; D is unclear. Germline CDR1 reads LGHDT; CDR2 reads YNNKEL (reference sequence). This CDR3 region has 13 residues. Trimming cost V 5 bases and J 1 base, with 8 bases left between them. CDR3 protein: CASSKTSNTEAFF. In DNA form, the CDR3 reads TGTGCCAGCAGCAAGACATCGAACACTGAAGCTTTCTTT.

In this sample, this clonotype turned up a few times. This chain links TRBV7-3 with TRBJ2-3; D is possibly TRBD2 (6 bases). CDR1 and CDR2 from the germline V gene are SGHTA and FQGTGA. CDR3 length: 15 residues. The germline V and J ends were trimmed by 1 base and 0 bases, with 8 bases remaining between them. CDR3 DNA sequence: TGTGCCAGCAGCTTAAACGGGGGAAGCACAGATACGCAGTATTTT. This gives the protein CASSLNGGSTDTQYF.

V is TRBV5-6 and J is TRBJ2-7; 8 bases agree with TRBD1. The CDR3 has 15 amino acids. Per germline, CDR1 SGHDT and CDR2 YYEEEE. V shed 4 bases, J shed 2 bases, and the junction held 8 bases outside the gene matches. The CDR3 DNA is TGTGCCAGCAGCGACACCGACAGGGGTACCTACGAGCAGTACTTC. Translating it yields CASSDTDRGTYEQYF.

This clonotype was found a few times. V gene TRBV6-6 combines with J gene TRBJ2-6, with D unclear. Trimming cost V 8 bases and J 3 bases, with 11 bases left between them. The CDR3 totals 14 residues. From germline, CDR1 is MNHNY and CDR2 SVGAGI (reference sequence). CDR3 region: CASGLDVGANVLTF. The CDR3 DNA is TGTGCCAGCGGATTGGACGTTGGGGCCAACGTCCTGACTTTC.

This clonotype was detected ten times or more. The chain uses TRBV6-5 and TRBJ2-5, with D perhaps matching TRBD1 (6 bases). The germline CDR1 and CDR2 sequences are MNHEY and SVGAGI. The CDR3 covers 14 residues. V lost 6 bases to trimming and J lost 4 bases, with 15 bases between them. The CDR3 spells CASRGTSRAETQYF. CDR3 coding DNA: TGTGCCAGCAGGGGGACATCCCGGGCAGAGACCCAGTACTTC.

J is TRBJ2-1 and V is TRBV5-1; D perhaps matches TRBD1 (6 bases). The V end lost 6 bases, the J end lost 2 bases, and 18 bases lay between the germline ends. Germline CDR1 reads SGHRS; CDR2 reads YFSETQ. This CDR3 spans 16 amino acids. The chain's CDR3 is CASNNGGQGPYNEQFF. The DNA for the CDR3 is TGCGCCAGCAACAACGGCGGGCAGGGGCCCTACAATGAGCAGTTCTTC.

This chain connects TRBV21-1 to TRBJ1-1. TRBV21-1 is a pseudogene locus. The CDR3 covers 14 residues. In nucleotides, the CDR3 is TGTGCCAGCAGCAATCCCAGAAAGAACACTGAAGCTTTCTTT. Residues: CASSNPRKNTEAFF.

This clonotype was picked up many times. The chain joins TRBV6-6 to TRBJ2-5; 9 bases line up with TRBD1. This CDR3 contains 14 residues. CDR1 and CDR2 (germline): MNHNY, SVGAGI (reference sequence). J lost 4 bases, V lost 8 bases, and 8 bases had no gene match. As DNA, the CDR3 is TGTGCCAGCTCCCGAACAGGGGGCGGAGAGACCCAGTACTTC. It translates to CASSRTGGGETQYF.

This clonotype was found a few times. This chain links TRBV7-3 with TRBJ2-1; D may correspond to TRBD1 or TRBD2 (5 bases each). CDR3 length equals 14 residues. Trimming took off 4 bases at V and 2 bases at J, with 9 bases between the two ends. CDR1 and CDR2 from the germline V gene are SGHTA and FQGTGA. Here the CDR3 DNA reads TGTGCCAGCAGCTCCGGGGCCCCCTACAATGAGCAGTTCTTC. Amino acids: CASSSGAPYNEQFF.

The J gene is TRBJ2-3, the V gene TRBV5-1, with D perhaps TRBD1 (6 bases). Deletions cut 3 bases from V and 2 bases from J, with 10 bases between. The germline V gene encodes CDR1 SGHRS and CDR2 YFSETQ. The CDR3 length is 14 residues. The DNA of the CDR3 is TGCGCCAGCAGCTATAGGGACACCACAGATACGCAGTATTTT. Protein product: CASSYRDTTDTQYF. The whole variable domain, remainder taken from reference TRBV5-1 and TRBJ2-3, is KAGVTQTPRYLIKTRGQQVTLSCSPISGHRSVSWYQQTPGQGLQFLFEYFSETQRNKGNFPGRFSGRQFSNSRSEMNVSTLELGDSALYLCASSYRDTTDTQYFGPGTRLTVL.

CDR3 sequence reads: CASSKTGSDTQYF. For the CDR3, the DNA is TGTGCCAGCAGCAAGACAGGATCAGATACGCAGTATTTT. The genes are TRBV7-9 and TRBJ2-3; the D gene is possibly TRBD1 (6 bases). Germline CDR1 reads SEHNR; CDR2 reads FQNEAQ (reference sequence). This CDR3 has 13 residues. V dropped 5 bases and J dropped 4 bases, with 10 bases sitting between them.

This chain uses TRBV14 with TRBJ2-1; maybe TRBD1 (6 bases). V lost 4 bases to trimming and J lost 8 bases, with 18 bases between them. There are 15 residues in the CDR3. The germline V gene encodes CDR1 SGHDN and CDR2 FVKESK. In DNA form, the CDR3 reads TGTGCCAGCAGCCTCCTCAGGGGTTTAGTGGATGAGCAGTTCTTC. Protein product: CASSLLRGLVDEQFF.

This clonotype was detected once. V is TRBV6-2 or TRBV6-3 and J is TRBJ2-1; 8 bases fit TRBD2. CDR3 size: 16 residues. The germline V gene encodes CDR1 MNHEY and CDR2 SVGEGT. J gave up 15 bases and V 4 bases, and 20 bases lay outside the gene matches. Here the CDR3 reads CASSSTSGTRRRAPFF. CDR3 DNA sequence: TGTGCCAGCAGTTCAACCTCCGGGACTAGACGCCGCGCTCCGTTCTTC.

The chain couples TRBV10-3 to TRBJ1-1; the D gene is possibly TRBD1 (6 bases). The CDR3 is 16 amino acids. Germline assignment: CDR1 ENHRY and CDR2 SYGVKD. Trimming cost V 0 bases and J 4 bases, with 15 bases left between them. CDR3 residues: CAISESDQGSLTEAFF. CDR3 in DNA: TGTGCCATCAGTGAGTCCGATCAGGGGAGCCTCACTGAAGCTTTCTTT.

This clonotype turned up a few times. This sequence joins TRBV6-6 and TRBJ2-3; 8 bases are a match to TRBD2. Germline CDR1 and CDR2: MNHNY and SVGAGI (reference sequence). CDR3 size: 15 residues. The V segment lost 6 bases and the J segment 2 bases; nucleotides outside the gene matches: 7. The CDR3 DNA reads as TGTGCCAGCAGGAAACTAGCGGCCATCACAGATACGCAGTATTTT. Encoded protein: CASRKLAAITDTQYF.

CDR3 sequence (DNA): TGTGCCAGCAGCCCTGGGACTACTAAAGAGACCCAGTACTTC. Protein product: CASSPGTTKETQYF. The rearrangement joins TRBV6-2 or TRBV6-3 to TRBJ2-5; 7 bases are shared with TRBD2. CDR1 is MNHEY and CDR2 is SVGEGT in the germline V gene. Unmatched junction bases numbered 7, after V lost 6 bases and J lost 3 bases. The CDR3 length is 14 residues.

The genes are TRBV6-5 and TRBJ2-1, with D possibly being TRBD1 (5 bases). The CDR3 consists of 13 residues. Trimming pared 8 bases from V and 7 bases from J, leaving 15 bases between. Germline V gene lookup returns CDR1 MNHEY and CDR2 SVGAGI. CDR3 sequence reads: CASGALGSNEQFF. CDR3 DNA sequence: TGTGCCAGCGGGGCCCTGGGGTCGAATGAGCAGTTCTTC.

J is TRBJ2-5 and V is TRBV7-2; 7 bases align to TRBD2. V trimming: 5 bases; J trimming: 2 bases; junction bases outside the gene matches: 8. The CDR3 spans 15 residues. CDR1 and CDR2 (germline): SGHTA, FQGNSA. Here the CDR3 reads CASSLQTSRQETQYF. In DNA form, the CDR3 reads TGTGCCAGCAGCCTCCAGACTAGCCGACAAGAGACCCAGTACTTC. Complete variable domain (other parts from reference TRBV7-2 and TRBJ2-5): GAGVSQSPSNKVTEKGKDVELRCDPISGHTALYWYRQSLGQGLEFLIYFQGNSAPDKSGLPSDRFSAERTGGSVSTLTIQRTQQEDSAVYLCASSLQTSRQETQYFGPGTRLLVL.